The clone carrying this T cell receptor beta chain was recorded once. These data belong to a study of Ad26.COV2.S vaccination and SARS-CoV-2 variants. Study as a whole: The authors gave Ad26.COV2.S intramuscularly, either once or twice 56 days apart.

The protocol was immunoSEQ multiplex PCR, while the TCRdb copy is restricted to in-frame clones and leaves out a portion. The table lists about 350,000 clones, roughly nine tenths of them singletons. Between the trimmed V and J ends, which lost 7 bases and 3 bases, there was a span of 15 bases. Germline V lookup: CDR1 KGHDR, CDR2 SFDVKD. The CDR3 contains 14 residues. Indicated treatment: some 20 received Ad26.COV2.S at low or high dose, single or two shots; 5 received placebo; per-sample allocation not given. Each sample was drawn 63 days after the first injection (of vaccine or placebo). Vaccine was an Ad26 vector expressing Wuhan-strain SARS-CoV-2 spike.

This specimen was peripheral blood, taken in a trial of Ad26.COV2.S vaccine versus placebo. The chain uses TRBV24-1 and TRBJ2-7; weak D call: TRBD1 (6 bases). The source of this sequence is a person between 18 and 65 years old who received the Ad26.COV2.S COVID-19 vaccine or a placebo. The CDR3 DNA reads TGTGCCACCAGGATAGGGGGTACGCACTACGAGCAGTACTTC. This gives the protein CATRIGGTHYEQYF.